The rows below give T cell receptor beta chains drawn from one sample of a study of blood T cell repertoires in COVID-19. TCRdb's table, derived via immunoSEQ multiplex PCR, lists solely in-frame clones and lacks some. The sample lists hundreds of thousands of clones, around nine tenths occurring once. Material: PBMCs or T cells enriched from blood (not recorded which). These receptors were obtained from a woman aged 50 to 60 who had recovered from COVID-19. The CDR3 runs from the conserved cysteine through the conserved F or W. Fields, in order: J gene, V gene, D gene, clone size, CDR3 DNA, CDR3 protein. A D gene is named only where the DNA matches it firmly. Size tells how often a clone was seen (once, few, many) or the class of an expanded clone, and some rows leave it out.

>TRBJ1-1|TRBV28|-|-
TGTGCCAGCAGTTTATCGAAAGGGGGAGCTTTCTTT
CASSLSKGGAFF
>TRBJ2-3|TRBV15|TRBD2|-
TGTGCCACCACTAGCGGGAGGGACCACACAGATACGCAGTATTTT
CATTSGRDHTDTQYF
>TRBJ2-5|TRBV11-2|TRBD1|few
TGTGCCAGCAGCTCAGGGCAAAAGGGGGCGGGCGAGACCCAGTACTTC
CASSSGQKGAGETQYF
>TRBJ1-5|TRBV19|-|once
TGTGCCAGTAGTATGGGTCACATGACAGCGCCCAATCAGCCCCAGCATTTT
CASSMGHMTAPNQPQHF
>TRBJ2-1|TRBV4-3|-|-
TGCGCCAGCAGCCAAGATAACTCTAGGTTGCGGCAGTTCTTC
CASSQDNSRLRQFF
>TRBJ1-1|TRBV19|TRBD1|-
TGTGCCAGTAGCCGGGGACAGGGGAGGGACGGAGCTTTCTTT
CASSRGQGRDGAFF
>TRBJ1-1|TRBV7-9|-|-
TGTGCCAGCAGCTTGCTAGGGGAGGGCTCTGAAGCTTTCTTT
CASSLLGEGSEAFF
>TRBJ2-7|TRBV7-9|-|-
TGTGCCAGCGGGGCCCCGAGTCCTGGCGAGCAGTACTTC
CASGAPSPGEQYF
>TRBJ2-6|TRBV27|-|few
TGTGCCAGCAGCCCTAACTCCAACGTCCTGACTTTC
CASSPNSNVLTF
>TRBJ2-7|TRBV19|TRBD1|-
TGTGCCAGTAGTATAGGGGACAGGGGAAACGAGCAGTACTTC
CASSIGDRGNEQYF
>TRBJ2-7|TRBV2|TRBD2|-
TGTGCCAGCAGTGAAGTAGCTAGCGGGCCCTACGAGCAGTACTTC
CASSEVASGPYEQYF
>TRBJ2-7|TRBV6-5|TRBD1|-
TGTGCCAGCAGTTACTCGAGACAGGGTCGCTACGAGCAGTACTTC
CASSYSRQGRYEQYF
>TRBJ2-3|TRBV6-5|TRBD2|once
TGTGCCAGCAGTTATAGCGGGATGGGAGCAGATACGCAGTATTTT
CASSYSGMGADTQYF
>TRBJ2-2|TRBV18|-|few
TGTGCCAGCTCGCCCTCTAGCGCCTCGGGCACCGGGGAGCTGTTTTTT
CASSPSSASGTGELFF
>TRBJ2-7|TRBV27|-|once
TGTGCCAGCAGTTTAGGTTCGCAGTTATACGAGCAGTACTTC
CASSLGSQLYEQYF
>TRBJ2-5|TRBV29-1|TRBD1|-
TGCAGCGCCACCTCCACGGACAGGGTTGAGACCCAGTACTTC
CSATSTDRVETQYF
>TRBJ1-6|TRBV5-1|TRBD1|-
TGCGCCAGCAGCTCAACTACAGGGGGCAGTTCACCCCTCCACTTT
CASSSTTGGSSPLHF
>TRBJ1-6|TRBV6-5|-|-
TGTGCCAGCAGTTTGGAAGGGAGCCGTAATTCACCCCTCCACTTT
CASSLEGSRNSPLHF
>TRBJ2-7|TRBV15|TRBD1|-
TGTGCCACCAAACAGGGGGCGGGAGATGACCGGCAGTACTTC
CATKQGAGDDRQYF
>TRBJ1-1|TRBV3-1/TRBV3-2|-|-
TGTGCCAGCCTCTCGACAGGCGGGACTGAAGCTTTCTTT
CASLSTGGTEAFF
>TRBJ1-1|TRBV28|TRBD1|once
TGTGCCAGCAGACCTACAGGGGACACTGAAGCTTTCTTT
CASRPTGDTEAFF
>TRBJ2-3|TRBV3-1/TRBV3-2|TRBD2|-
TGTGCCAGCGGAAAGACTAGCGGGAGGTCAGATACGCAGTATTTT
CASGKTSGRSDTQYF
>TRBJ2-1|TRBV7-2|TRBD2|few
TGTGCCAGCAGCTTAGGATCGGGAGGTCAAGAAAATGAGCAGTTCTTC
CASSLGSGGQENEQFF
>TRBJ1-1|TRBV5-1|-|-
TGCGCCAGCAGCTTGGTTCAGGGGACCAGGGAAGCTTTCTTT
CASSLVQGTREAFF
>TRBJ2-3|TRBV15|-|-
TGTGCCACCAGCTTAGCGGAGACGGGCACAGATACGCAGTATTTT
CATSLAETGTDTQYF